The 2 T cell receptor beta chains below were found in one sample sequenced in a study of cytomegalovirus exposure and HLA in healthy donors. In the PCR, 60 Vbeta and 13 Jbeta primers were used. The table came from immunoSEQ multiplex PCR; TCRdb's copy has only in-frame clones and leaves some out. The sample has approximately 130,000 clones, 85% seen once. Sequencing used PBMCs. These receptors all stem from a woman under 40 in good health and CMV-seropositive.

V usage is TRBV6-1 and J usage is TRBJ1-2; possibly TRBD1 for D (6 bases). Germline-derived CDR1 and CDR2 are MNHNS and SASEGT. The CDR3 is made up of 12 amino acids. V was cut by 4 bases and J by 8 bases, with 11 bases left in between. The CDR3 DNA is TGTGCCAGCAGTGTTACAGGGTACGGCTACACCTTC. Encoded protein: CASSVTGYGYTF.

The V gene is TRBV2, the J gene TRBJ2-7; no definite D call. Germline V gene lookup returns CDR1 SNHLY and CDR2 FYNNEI. Trimming took 8 bases from V and 5 from J, leaving 10 bases between them. This CDR3 is built from 11 residues. The DNA of the CDR3 is TGTGCCAGCGTCAGGTGGGACGAGCAGTACTTC. Protein: CASVRWDEQYF.